Sequencing of this T cell receptor beta chain was carried out in a study of blood T cell repertoires in COVID-19. Study-level background: The origin of the acute and convalescent COVID-19 samples was the United States, Italy and Spain. Sample material is recorded as cDNA or gDNA derived from T cells, B-cell-depleted T cells, or PBMCs.

The CDR3 runs 15 residues. V dropped 2 bases and J dropped 4 bases, with 14 bases sitting between them. In germline, CDR1 is SGHAT, CDR2 FQNNGV. Repertoires were generated with immunoSEQ multiplex PCR, while TCRdb's copy carries only in-frame clones and drops some. Counted here are hundreds of thousands of clones, more than 70% occurring once; the ten biggest clones make up less than 9.5%. The sequence derives from a woman aged 45-65 years who had recovered from COVID-19. The chain is built from TRBV11-2 and TRBJ1-2, with D maybe TRBD1 (6 bases). Sequencing was done on a sample of peripheral blood. CDR3 DNA: TGTGCCAGCAGCTTATTGGCAGGGGTTGGCTATGGCTACACCTTC. Its translation: CASSLLAGVGYGYTF.